What follows are 32 T cell receptor beta chains derived from one specimen sequenced in a study of beta chain features in type 1 diabetes. The investigators reverse transcribed all of the isolated RNA, so they sequenced expressed TCRB transcripts. Assay: immunoSEQ multiplex PCR; the TCRdb copy retains only in-frame clones and omits some. The repertoire has about 140,000 clones, about 10% of them found once; the top ten carry approximately 1.3%. Sequencing was carried out using naive CD4+ T cells from blood. All receptors derive from a man between 18 and 35 years old in good health.

This clone was seen ten or more times. The V and J genes are TRBV10-3 and TRBJ2-3, with 10 bases aligning to TRBD2. Germline-derived CDR1 and CDR2 are ENHRY and SYGVKD. V lost 6 bases and J lost 0; bases outside the gene matches: 6. CDR3 length: 16 residues. The DNA for the CDR3 is TGTGCCATCAGCCGACTAGCGGGTTCTAGCACAGATACGCAGTATTTT. Translation gives CAISRLAGSSTDTQYF.

The J gene is TRBJ1-6, the V gene TRBV4-1; D perhaps matches TRBD1 (5 bases). Deletions cut 3 bases from V and 13 bases from J, with 16 bases between. CDR3 length equals 14 residues. Germline lookup yields CDR1 MGHRA and CDR2 YSYEKL. CDR3 protein: CASSHGTSQAPLHF. The CDR3, as DNA: TGCGCCAGCAGCCACGGGACTTCTCAAGCCCCCCTCCACTTT.

This clone was picked up a small number of times. The chain combines TRBV5-1 with TRBJ1-6; no definite D call. CDR1 and CDR2 from the germline V gene are SGHRS and YFSETQ. The V and J ends lost 2 bases and 1 base respectively, with 10 bases between them. The CDR3 contains 16 residues. CDR3 sequence reads: CASSFSGWSYNSPLHF. CDR3 bases: TGCGCCAGCAGCTTTTCGGGTTGGTCCTATAATTCACCCCTCCACTTT.

V and J are TRBV18 and TRBJ2-1; a possible D gene is TRBD2 (5 bases). Trimming stripped 3 bases from V and 3 bases from J, with 9 bases between. The CDR3 extends over 14 amino acids. Looked up from germline, CDR1 is KGHSH and CDR2 is LQKENI. The CDR3 DNA sequence: TGTGCCAGCTCACCCCGGGATTTCTACAATGAGCAGTTCTTC. Translation gives CASSPRDFYNEQFF.

The genes are TRBV4-1 and TRBJ1-2; D call uncertain. The CDR3 runs to 17 residues. Germline V gene lookup returns CDR1 MGHRA and CDR2 YSYEKL. Trimming removed 7 bases at V and 0 bases at J, with 21 bases between. The CDR3 here is CASTKIGGGVPNYGYTF. The CDR3 DNA reads as TGCGCCAGCACAAAAATCGGAGGAGGAGTTCCTAACTATGGCTACACCTTC.

This chain uses TRBV10-1 with TRBJ2-7; 9 bases agree with TRBD1. The CDR3 spans 14 residues. V shed 2 bases, J shed 2 bases, and the junction held 1 base outside the gene matches. Germline V gene data show CDR1 as WNHNN and CDR2 as SYGVQD (reference sequence). As DNA, the CDR3 is TGCGCCAGCAGTGAGCGACAGGGGGCCTACGAGCAGTACTTC. Translating gives CASSERQGAYEQYF.

This clone was observed a few times. This sequence joins TRBV6-5 and TRBJ2-4, with TRBD1 identical over 7 bases. J was trimmed by 6 bases and V by 5 bases; bases with no gene match: 4. CDR1 and CDR2 from the germline V gene are MNHEY and SVGAGI. The CDR3 covers 13 residues. CDR3 bases: TGTGCCAGCAGTGCCCGGGACAGAAACATTCAGTACTTC. It yields the protein CASSARDRNIQYF.

The chain is built from TRBV6-5 and TRBJ1-5; no reliable D call. The V end was cut by 4 bases, the J end by 15 bases, with 16 bases between. CDR3 size: 12 residues. The germline V gene has CDR1 MNHEY and CDR2 SVGAGI. The CDR3 loop is CASSLTRDTWHF. The CDR3, as DNA: TGTGCCAGCAGTTTAACCCGGGATACCTGGCATTTT.

The chain couples TRBV7-9 to TRBJ2-4; 7 nucleotides line up with TRBD1. The CDR3 has 17 amino acids. The V gene's germline CDR1 is SEHNR and CDR2 FQNEAQ (reference sequence). Trimming cost V 2 bases and J 1 base; bases outside gene matches: 8. The CDR3 reads CASSLTGEEGAKNIQYF. The CDR3 DNA follows: TGTGCCAGCAGCTTAACAGGGGAAGAGGGGGCCAAAAACATTCAGTACTTC.

This clone came up a few times. The chain couples TRBV5-1 to TRBJ2-5, with TRBD2 as a possible D gene (5 bases). Germline V gene data show CDR1 as SGHRS and CDR2 as YFSETQ. CDR3 length: 15 amino acids. Trimming removed 2 bases at V and 2 bases at J, with 13 bases between. CDR3 residues: CASSLLDDTQETQYF. CDR3 coding DNA: TGCGCCAGCAGCTTACTAGACGACACTCAAGAGACCCAGTACTTC.

In its sample, this clone was seen a few times. The CDR3 coding sequence is TGCGCCAGCCGATCGGGGTTTGGCACAGATACGCAGTATTTT. It translates to CASRSGFGTDTQYF. The chain joins TRBV5-1 to TRBJ2-3; a possible D gene is TRBD2 (5 bases). Germline loops: CDR1 SGHRS, CDR2 YFSETQ. V lost 7 bases and J 1 base, leaving 13 bases between the germline ends. The CDR3 is 14 amino acids.

Only a few counts were recorded for this clone. The V and J genes are TRBV5-1 and TRBJ2-5; D may be TRBD2 (5 bases). Trimming took off 4 bases at V and 5 bases at J, with 12 bases between the two ends. Germline CDR1 and CDR2: SGHRS and YFSETQ. The CDR3 covers 13 residues. Here the CDR3 reads CASSLGLGETQYF. The CDR3 nucleotides are TGCGCCAGCAGCCTAGGACTGGGCGAGACCCAGTACTTC. Full variable domain (remainder filled in from reference TRBV5-1 and TRBJ2-5): KAGVTQTPRYLIKTRGQQVTLSCSPISGHRSVSWYQQTPGQGLQFLFEYFSETQRNKGNFPGRFSGRQFSNSRSEMNVSTLELGDSALYLCASSLGLGETQYFGPGTRLLVL.

This clone was picked up a small number of times. The rearrangement joins TRBV2 to TRBJ2-5; TRBD2 matches at 9 bases. The CDR3 is 17 residues long. V shed 5 bases and J 4 bases; nucleotides not matched to a gene: 14. CDR1 and CDR2 from the germline V gene are SNHLY and FYNNEI. CDR3 nucleotides: TGTGCCAGCAGTCTCGCAGCGCGGGGGGGCTACGGAGAGACCCAGTACTTC. Its translation is CASSLAARGGYGETQYF.

The CDR3 loop reads CASRGASETEAFF. The DNA of the CDR3 is TGTGCCAGTAGAGGGGCCTCTGAGACTGAAGCTTTCTTT. This rearrangement joins TRBV19 to TRBJ1-1; weak D call: TRBD1 (5 bases). Looked up from germline, CDR1 is LNHDA and CDR2 is SQIVND (reference sequence). This CDR3 is built from 13 residues. The V gene lost 6 bases and the J gene lost 5 bases, with 13 bases spanning the gap.

The genes are TRBV7-2 and TRBJ1-3; tentatively, D is TRBD1 (5 bases). This CDR3 is 15 amino acids long. Germline CDR1 SGHTA, CDR2 FQGNSA. Trimming left V 5 bases short and J 0 bases short, with 11 bases between. CDR3 sequence (DNA): TGTGCCAGCAGCAATGGGGCAGCCTCTGGAAACACCATATATTTT. The encoded protein is CASSNGAASGNTIYF. Variable domain in full (rest from reference TRBV7-2 and TRBJ1-3): GAGVSQSPSNKVTEKGKDVELRCDPISGHTALYWYRQSLGQGLEFLIYFQGNSAPDKSGLPSDRFSAERTGGSVSTLTIQRTQQEDSAVYLCASSNGAASGNTIYFGEGSWLTVV.

This clone was seen a handful of times. The V and J genes are TRBV19 and TRBJ1-5; 7 nucleotides align to TRBD1. Unmatched junction bases numbered 13, after V lost 7 bases and J lost 7 bases. Germline V gene data show CDR1 as LNHDA and CDR2 as SQIVND (reference sequence). There are 15 residues in the CDR3. DNA of the CDR3: TGTGCCAGTACCTCGACGGCGACAGGGCGACAGCCCCAGCATTTT. This sequence encodes CASTSTATGRQPQHF.

This clone was found many times. The rearrangement links TRBV7-9 to TRBJ2-3; maybe TRBD1 (5 bases). With 5 bases removed from V and 0 bases from J, the gap between germline ends came to 12 bases. Germline V gives CDR1 SEHNR, CDR2 FQNEAQ (reference sequence). This CDR3 contains 15 residues. The CDR3 is CASSPRQTSTDTQYF. The DNA of the CDR3 is TGTGCCAGCAGCCCGAGACAGACTAGCACAGATACGCAGTATTTT.

This rearrangement joins TRBV5-6 to TRBJ2-4; 7 bases are a match to TRBD2. CDR1 is SGHDT and CDR2 is YYEEEE in the germline V gene. The CDR3 is 16 amino acids. Germline trimming cut 1 base from V and 4 bases from J; bases unmatched to any gene: 8. The DNA for the CDR3 is TGTGCCAGCAGCTTGCCGGGGGGAGGGGTAAAAAACATTCAGTACTTC. Encoded protein: CASSLPGGGVKNIQYF. The variable domain in full, completed from reference TRBV5-6 and TRBJ2-4, reads DAGVTQSPTHLIKTRGQQVTLRCSPKSGHDTVSWYQQALGQGPQFIFQYYEEEERQRGNFPDRFSGHQFPNYSSELNVNALLLGDSALYLCASSLPGGGVKNIQYFGAGTRLSVL.

The gene calls are TRBV5-6 and TRBJ1-6; perhaps TRBD1 as D (6 bases). Germline values: CDR1 SGHDT, CDR2 YYEEEE. CDR3 length: 13 amino acids. Between the trimmed V and J ends, which lost 4 bases and 8 bases, there was a span of 10 bases. This CDR3 is CASSADRDSPLHF. DNA of the CDR3: TGTGCCAGCAGCGCGGACAGAGATTCACCCCTCCACTTT.

The J gene is TRBJ2-1, the V gene TRBV5-1; TRBD2 matches 11 bases. This CDR3 spans 15 amino acids. J lost 6 bases, V lost 3 bases, and 5 bases had no gene match. Germline V gene lookup returns CDR1 SGHRS and CDR2 YFSETQ. The CDR3 coding sequence is TGCGCCAGCAGCTCCACTAGCGGGGGCCTCAATGAGCAGTTCTTC. Translation gives CASSSTSGGLNEQFF.

This clone occurred a few times. The chain has TRBV2 and TRBJ2-5; a weak D match, TRBD1 (5 bases). This CDR3 is built from 14 residues. Trimming removed 3 bases from V and 6 bases from J, with 14 bases in between. Per germline, CDR1 SNHLY and CDR2 FYNNEI. The CDR3: CASSEGRAWKTQYF. DNA of the CDR3: TGTGCCAGCAGTGAGGGCAGGGCGTGGAAGACCCAGTACTTC.

This clone was counted only a few times. The chain recombines TRBV7-2 with TRBJ2-3, with 13 nucleotides matching TRBD2. Germline V gene data show CDR1 as SGHTA and CDR2 as FQGNSA. This CDR3 has 19 residues. The J segment lost 1 base and the V segment lost 5 bases, leaving 12 bases of the junction unmatched. CDR3 sequence reads: CASSSPGLAGPRGTDTQYF. The CDR3 DNA reads as TGTGCCAGCAGCAGTCCGGGACTAGCGGGGCCCCGGGGCACAGATACGCAGTATTTT. Variable domain in full (rest from reference TRBV7-2 and TRBJ2-3): GAGVSQSPSNKVTEKGKDVELRCDPISGHTALYWYRQSLGQGLEFLIYFQGNSAPDKSGLPSDRFSAERTGGSVSTLTIQRTQQEDSAVYLCASSSPGLAGPRGTDTQYFGPGTRLTVL.

This clone was recorded a few times. This chain uses TRBV4-2 with TRBJ2-7; D is ambiguous. This CDR3 has 14 amino acids. Germline-derived CDR1 and CDR2 are LGHNA and YNFKEQ. Between the trimmed V and J ends, which lost 4 bases and 6 bases, there was a span of 16 bases. CDR3 protein: CASSLTLASSEQYF. The CDR3 DNA reads as TGTGCCAGCAGCCTGACTTTAGCCAGCAGCGAGCAGTACTTC.

The chain combines TRBV27 with TRBJ2-5, with TRBD1 matching 7 bases. Germline loops: CDR1 MNHEY, CDR2 SMNVEV (reference sequence). V was pared by 5 bases and J by 7 bases, with 7 bases of the junction left unmatched. This CDR3 is 13 amino acids long. CDR3: CASSPRRTGTQYF. The CDR3, as DNA: TGTGCCAGCAGTCCCAGGAGGACAGGGACCCAGTACTTC.

This clone has a count of ten or more. The gene calls are TRBV28 and TRBJ2-7, with D possibly being TRBD2 (6 bases). CDR3 length: 11 residues. Germline values: CDR1 MDHEN, CDR2 SYDVKM. CDR3 sequence reads: CASGRGYEQYF. CDR3 DNA sequence: TGTGCATCGGGGCGGGGTTACGAGCAGTACTTC.

This clone has a handful of counts. CDR3 loop: CASSYGRTGGETQYF. CDR3 nucleotides: TGTGCCAGCAGTTACGGGCGGACAGGGGGAGAGACCCAGTACTTC. V usage is TRBV6-6 and J usage is TRBJ2-5, with 10 bases matching TRBD1. Unmatched junction bases numbered 4, after V lost 2 bases and J lost 4 bases. Germline CDR1 and CDR2: MNHNY and SVGAGI (reference sequence). The CDR3 spans 15 residues.

This clone was seen more than once but under ten times. The gene calls are TRBV7-2 and TRBJ2-1; 16 bases are a match to TRBD2. Germline trimming cut 5 bases from V and 7 bases from J; bases unmatched to any gene: 2. CDR1 and CDR2 (germline): SGHTA, FQGNSA. The CDR3 is made up of 15 amino acids. Written as DNA, the CDR3 is TGTGCCAGCAGCACGGGACTAGCGGGGGGGAATGAGCAGTTCTTC. Encoded protein: CASSTGLAGGNEQFF.

The gene calls are TRBV11-3 and TRBJ2-2, with 7 bases lining up with TRBD1. V trimming: 1 base; J trimming: 6 bases; junction bases outside the gene matches: 8. This CDR3 contains 16 residues. Looked up from germline, CDR1 is SGHNT and CDR2 is YENEEA. The CDR3 nucleotides read TGTGCCAGCAGCTTAGGAGACAGGGTAGACTCCGGGGAGCTGTTTTTT. Encoded protein: CASSLGDRVDSGELFF.

This clone was counted between two and nine times. This rearrangement joins TRBV18 to TRBJ2-7; 10 bases map to TRBD2. The CDR3 extends over 14 amino acids. The V gene end was trimmed by 3 bases and the J gene end by 2 bases; junction bases not matched to a gene: 1. Germline values: CDR1 KGHSH, CDR2 LQKENI. The CDR3 nucleotides are TGTGCCAGCTCACCTAGCGGGGGGCCCTACGAGCAGTACTTC. Its protein is CASSPSGGPYEQYF.

The V gene is TRBV7-9, the J gene TRBJ2-5; possible D gene TRBD1, 6 bases. V gave up 5 bases and J gave up 2 bases, with 18 bases separating them. Per the germline V gene, CDR1 is SEHNR and CDR2 is FQNEAQ (reference sequence). The CDR3 sequence is 16 residues long. The CDR3 loop reads CASSHLTPGQQETQYF. The DNA for the CDR3 is TGTGCCAGCAGCCACCTGACACCGGGACAACAAGAGACCCAGTACTTC. The whole variable domain, filled in from reference TRBV7-9 and TRBJ2-5, reads DTGVSQNPRHKITKRGQNVTFRCDPISEHNRLYWYRQTLGQGPEFLTYFQNEAQLEKSRLLSDRFSAERPKGSFSTLEIQRTEQGDSAMYLCASSHLTPGQQETQYFGPGTRLLVL.

There are a few counts of this clone. The J gene is TRBJ1-6, the V gene TRBV7-2; the D gene is possibly TRBD1 (5 bases). Germline V lookup: CDR1 SGHTA, CDR2 FQGNSA. The CDR3 contains 15 residues. V lost 0 bases to trimming and J lost 5 bases, with 8 bases between them. The CDR3 is CASSLAPGNNSPLHF. The DNA for the CDR3 is TGTGCCAGCAGCTTAGCCCCAGGGAATAATTCACCCCTCCACTTT.

The rearrangement joins TRBV5-1 to TRBJ2-3; 9 bases line up with TRBD2. Trimming took 1 base from V and 2 from J; bases not matched to a gene: 8. Germline CDR1 is SGHRS and CDR2 is YFSETQ. This CDR3 has 17 amino acids. This chain's CDR3 is CASSLSKLAGFTDTQYF. CDR3 in DNA: TGCGCCAGCAGCTTGTCTAAGCTAGCGGGGTTCACAGATACGCAGTATTTT.